This T cell receptor (beta chain) comes out of a study of CD8 T cells in Susac syndrome. This CDR3 spans 14 amino acids. The V and J ends lost 7 bases and 7 bases, in that order; junction bases with no gene match: 10. The germline V gene encodes CDR1 SQVTM and CDR2 ANQGSEA. Random hexamers were used to reverse transcribe the RNA input (about 0.5 to 1 ug). TCRdb passed the immunoSEQ multiplex PCR reads through MiXCR, listing each CDR3 protein once. The table includes about 150,000 distinct CDR3 sequences, roughly 95% detected once. This sequence originates from a human donor with Susac syndrome. The sequenced material came from CD4+ T cells from PBMCs. The rearrangement links TRBV29-1 to TRBJ1-2, with TRBD1 identical over 12 bases. The chain's CDR3 is CSAEGTGGAGGYTF. The CDR3 bases are TGCAGCGCCGAAGGGACAGGGGGCGCGGGTGGCTACACCTTC.